This T cell receptor beta chain was sequenced during a study of blood T cell repertoires in COVID-19. Study background: Donors in the United States, Italy and Spain gave samples during acute or convalescent COVID-19. T cells, B-cell-depleted T cells, or PBMCs supplied cDNA or gDNA.

In the authors' methods: The assay estimated nucleated cells by amplifying reference gene primers. Generated by immunoSEQ multiplex PCR, the TCRdb table keeps only in-frame clones and is missing some. That table furnishes V, J and clone size, whereas the DNA furnished D and trimming. The data show approximately 100,000 clones, 84% seen once. Germline-derived CDR1 and CDR2 are SGHNT and YYREEE (reference sequence). The CDR3 has 15 residues. Between the trimmed V and J ends, which lost 0 bases and 2 bases, there was a span of 10 bases. This sequence originates from a man aged 55 to 70 with acute or convalescent COVID-19. The chain has TRBV5-4 and TRBJ2-3; D not certain. Source material: peripheral blood. CDR3 region: CASSLGGFTTDTQYF. Here the CDR3 DNA reads TGTGCCAGCAGCTTGGGCGGCTTTACCACAGATACGCAGTATTTT. Based on the CDR3 plus reference TRBV5-4 and TRBJ2-3, the full variable domain is ETGVTQSPTHLIKTRGQQVTLRCSSQSGHNTVSWYQQALGQGPQFIFQYYREEENGRGNFPPRFSGLQFPNYSSELNVNALELDDSALYLCASSLGGFTTDTQYFGPGTRLTVL.